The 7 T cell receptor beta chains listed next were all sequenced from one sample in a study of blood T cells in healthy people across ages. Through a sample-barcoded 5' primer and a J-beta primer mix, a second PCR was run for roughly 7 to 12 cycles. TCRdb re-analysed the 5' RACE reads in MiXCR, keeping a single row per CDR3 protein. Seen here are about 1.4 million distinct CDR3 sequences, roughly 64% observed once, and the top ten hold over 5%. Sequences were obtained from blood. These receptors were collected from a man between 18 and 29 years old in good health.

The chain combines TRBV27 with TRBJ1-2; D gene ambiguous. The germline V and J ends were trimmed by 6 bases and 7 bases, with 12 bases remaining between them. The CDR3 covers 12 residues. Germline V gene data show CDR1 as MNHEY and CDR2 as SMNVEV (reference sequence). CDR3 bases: TGTGCCAGCAGGGACTGGAATTTTGGCTACACCTTC. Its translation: CASRDWNFGYTF.

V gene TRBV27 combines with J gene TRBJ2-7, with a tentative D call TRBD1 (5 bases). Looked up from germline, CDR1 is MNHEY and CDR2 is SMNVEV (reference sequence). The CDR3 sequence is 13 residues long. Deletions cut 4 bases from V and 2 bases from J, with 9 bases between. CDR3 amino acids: CASSYRQPYEQYF. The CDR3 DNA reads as TGTGCCAGCAGTTATAGACAGCCCTACGAGCAGTACTTC.

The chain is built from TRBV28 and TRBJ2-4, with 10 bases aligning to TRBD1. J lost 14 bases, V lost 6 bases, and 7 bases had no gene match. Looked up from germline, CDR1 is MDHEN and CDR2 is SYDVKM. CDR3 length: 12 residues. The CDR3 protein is CASRPGQGEEYF. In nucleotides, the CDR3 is TGTGCCAGCAGACCCGGACAGGGGGAGGAGTACTTC.

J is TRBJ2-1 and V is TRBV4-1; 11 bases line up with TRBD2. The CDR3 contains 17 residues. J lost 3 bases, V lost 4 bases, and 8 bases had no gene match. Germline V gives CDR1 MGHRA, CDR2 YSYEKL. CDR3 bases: TGCGCCAGCAGCCGGACAGCCGGGACTAGCGGCTACAATGAGCAGTTCTTC. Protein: CASSRTAGTSGYNEQFF.

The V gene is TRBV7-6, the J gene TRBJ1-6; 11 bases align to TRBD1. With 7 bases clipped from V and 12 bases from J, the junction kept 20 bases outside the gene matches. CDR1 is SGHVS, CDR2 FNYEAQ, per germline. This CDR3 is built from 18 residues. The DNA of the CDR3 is TGTGCCAGCACCCCCCTTCCCCGGACAGGGGGCACCCCTCAACCCCTCCACTTT. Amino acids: CASTPLPRTGGTPQPLHF. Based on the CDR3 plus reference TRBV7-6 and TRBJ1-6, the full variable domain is GAGVSQSPRYKVTKRGQDVALRCDPISGHVSLYWYRQALGQGPEFLTYFNYEAQQDKSGLPNDRFSAERPEGSISTLTIQRTEQRDSAMYRCASTPLPRTGGTPQPLHFGNGTRLTVT.

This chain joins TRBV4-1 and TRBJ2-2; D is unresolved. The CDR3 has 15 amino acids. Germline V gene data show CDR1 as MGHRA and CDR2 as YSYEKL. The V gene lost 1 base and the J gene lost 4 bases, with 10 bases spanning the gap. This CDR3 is CASSQVGTRTGELFF. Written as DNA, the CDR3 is TGCGCCAGCAGCCAAGTAGGCACACGCACCGGGGAGCTGTTTTTT.

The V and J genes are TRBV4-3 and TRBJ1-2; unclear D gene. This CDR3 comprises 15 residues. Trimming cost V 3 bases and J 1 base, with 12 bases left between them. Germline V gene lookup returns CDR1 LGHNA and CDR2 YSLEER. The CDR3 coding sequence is TGCGCCAGCAGCCAGGCGTATCCCCTTAACTATGGCTACACCTTC. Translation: CASSQAYPLNYGYTF.